What follows are 24 T cell receptor beta chains derived from one specimen sequenced in a study of Ad26.COV2.S vaccination and SARS-CoV-2 variants. Treatment of the sample: over 15 received Ad26.COV2.S at low or high dose, single or two shots; a few received placebo; per-sample allocation not given. Samples were taken on day 63 after the first vaccine or placebo injection. TCRdb keeps only in-frame clones here, not all; method: immunoSEQ multiplex PCR. Of some 250,000 clones in the sample, approximately 88% are singletons; the top ten hold roughly 10%. The sequencing here drew on peripheral blood, taken in a trial of Ad26.COV2.S vaccine versus placebo. The receptors here all came from a person between 18 and 65 years old who received the Ad26.COV2.S COVID-19 vaccine or a placebo.

The chain uses TRBV13 and TRBJ1-2; TRBD1 aligns across 8 bases. Germline CDR1 reads PRHDT; CDR2 reads FYEKMQ (reference sequence). The CDR3 covers 15 residues. J lost 4 bases, V lost 0 bases, and 4 bases had no gene match. CDR3 sequence: CASSLGTGVVYGYTF. In DNA, the CDR3 is TGTGCCAGCAGCTTAGGGACAGGGGTAGTCTATGGCTACACCTTC.

The chain carries TRBV5-6 and TRBJ2-7; D not resolved. The CDR3 spans 14 residues. Trimming removed 4 bases from V and 7 bases from J, with 18 bases in between. Germline assignment: CDR1 SGHDT and CDR2 YYEEEE. The CDR3 DNA is TGTGCCAGCAGCCTCAGACCTGTATTCGGGGAGCAGTACTTC. It is translated as CASSLRPVFGEQYF. The full variable domain, rest sourced from reference TRBV5-6 and TRBJ2-7, is DAGVTQSPTHLIKTRGQQVTLRCSPKSGHDTVSWYQQALGQGPQFIFQYYEEEERQRGNFPDRFSGHQFPNYSSELNVNALLLGDSALYLCASSLRPVFGEQYFGPGTRLTVT.

V is TRBV12-3 or TRBV12-4 and J is TRBJ1-1, with 8 bases lining up with TRBD1. The length of the CDR3 is 13 residues. V was clipped by 3 bases and J by 5 bases; unmatched bases: 2. CDR3 loop: CASSLTGATEAFF. Written as DNA, the CDR3 is TGTGCCAGCAGTTTGACAGGGGCTACTGAAGCTTTCTTT.

The J gene is TRBJ2-7, the V gene TRBV28; 13 bases map to TRBD2. Germline V gives CDR1 MDHEN, CDR2 SYDVKM. This CDR3 comprises 18 residues. Germline trimming cut 0 bases from V and 0 bases from J; bases unmatched to any gene: 5. CDR3 residues: CASSLWGLAGRSSYEQYF. CDR3 sequence (DNA): TGTGCCAGCAGTTTATGGGGACTAGCGGGAAGGAGCTCCTACGAGCAGTACTTC.

The genes are TRBV6-5 and TRBJ1-2; 9 bases line up with TRBD1. Germline V gives CDR1 MNHEY, CDR2 SVGAGI. The CDR3 is made up of 14 amino acids. With V trimmed by 7 bases and J by 2 bases, 5 bases remained unmatched. Written as DNA, the CDR3 is TGTGCCAGCACCCTGGACAGGGGCAACTATGGCTACACCTTC. Encoded protein: CASTLDRGNYGYTF.

The chain is built from TRBV5-5 and TRBJ1-4; 10 positions agree with TRBD1. The CDR3 consists of 15 residues. Trimming at V came to 5 bases and at J to 6 bases, leaving 7 bases not matched to a gene. The germline V gene has CDR1 SGHKS and CDR2 YYEKEE (reference sequence). CDR3 sequence: CASSRTGTGDEKLFF. CDR3 bases: TGTGCCAGCAGTAGAACCGGGACAGGGGATGAAAAACTGTTTTTT.

The chain combines TRBV18 with TRBJ2-7, with unresolved D. The CDR3 loop spans 14 amino acids. V was clipped by 2 bases and J by 2 bases, with 10 bases between them. Germline CDR1 is KGHSH and CDR2 is LQKENI. The CDR3 protein is CASSPEGFPYEQYF. Here the CDR3 DNA reads TGTGCCAGCTCACCAGAAGGGTTTCCCTACGAGCAGTACTTC.

This sequence joins TRBV6-5 and TRBJ1-5; no definite D call. Germline lookup yields CDR1 MNHEY and CDR2 SVGAGI. V gave up 0 bases and J gave up 1 base, with 10 bases separating them. This CDR3 has 16 residues. The CDR3, as DNA: TGTGCCAGCAGTTACTCCTCGGGGTCAAGCAATCAGCCCCAGCATTTT. The encoded protein is CASSYSSGSSNQPQHF.

As to this clone: This sample includes further DNA sequences coding for the same CDR3. This sequence joins TRBV9 and TRBJ2-2; TRBD1 agrees at 10 bases. The V gene's germline CDR1 is SGDLS and CDR2 YYNGEE. The CDR3 is 16 residues long. J was trimmed by 5 bases and V by 0 bases; bases with no gene match: 4. The CDR3 protein is CASSVGWTGGTGELFF. CDR3 sequence (DNA): TGTGCCAGCAGCGTAGGTTGGACAGGGGGTACCGGGGAGCTGTTTTTT.

The chain links TRBV5-8 to TRBJ2-5; D is perhaps TRBD2 (6 bases). This CDR3 is built from 15 residues. The V end lost 0 bases, the J end lost 2 bases, and 11 bases lay between the germline ends. CDR1 SGHTS and CDR2 YDEGEE come from the germline V gene. The CDR3 spells CASSLEWGVQETQYF. CDR3 coding DNA: TGTGCCAGCAGCTTGGAGTGGGGGGTACAAGAGACCCAGTACTTC.

The gene calls are TRBV7-2 and TRBJ2-7; D is possibly TRBD1 (5 bases). V was cut by 5 bases and J by 4 bases, with 12 bases left in between. There are 13 residues in the CDR3. The germline gives CDR1 SGHTA, CDR2 FQGNSA. CDR3 sequence reads: CASSLQGFYEQYF. The DNA for the CDR3 is TGTGCCAGCAGCCTCCAGGGATTTTACGAGCAGTACTTC.

Here the CDR3 reads CASSLDGQAHTGELFF. The CDR3 coding sequence is TGTGCCAGCAGCTTAGACGGACAGGCCCACACCGGGGAGCTGTTTTTT. The chain links TRBV11-3 to TRBJ2-2, with 7 bases that match TRBD1. Germline values: CDR1 SGHNT, CDR2 YENEEA. The V and J ends lost 0 bases and 3 bases, in that order; junction bases with no gene match: 4. There are 16 residues in the CDR3.

The chain has TRBV3-1 (or the pseudogene TRBV3-2) and TRBJ2-7, with TRBD2 matching over 7 bases. V shed 5 bases and J 7 bases; nucleotides not matched to a gene: 14. Germline V lookup: CDR1 LGHDT, CDR2 YNNKEL (reference sequence). CDR3 length: 15 amino acids. In DNA form, the CDR3 reads TGTGCCAGCAGCTTGCTTGGGGGGAGGGCCGGGGAGCAGTACTTC. Translated, it gives CASSLLGGRAGEQYF.

This rearrangement joins TRBV19 to TRBJ1-2; possibly TRBD1 for D (6 bases). The CDR3 contains 14 residues. V was clipped by 8 bases and J by 4 bases, with 17 bases between them. In germline, CDR1 is LNHDA, CDR2 SQIVND (reference sequence). This CDR3 is CASLQDSLGYGYTF. The CDR3 nucleotides read TGTGCCAGTCTCCAGGACAGCCTTGGCTATGGCTACACCTTC.

The chain joins TRBV25-1 to TRBJ2-1, with D unresolved. The germline gives CDR1 MGHDK, CDR2 SYGVNS. This CDR3 comprises 13 residues. V dropped 4 bases and J dropped 6 bases, with 10 bases sitting between them. The CDR3 DNA reads TGTGCCAGCAGTGGGGCGTCCGTCAATGAGCAGTTCTTC. Translating gives CASSGASVNEQFF.

The gene calls are TRBV5-4 and TRBJ2-2; a weak D match, TRBD2 (5 bases). With 4 bases removed from V and 6 bases from J, the gap between germline ends came to 10 bases. Germline V gene lookup returns CDR1 SGHNT and CDR2 YYREEE (reference sequence). This CDR3 has 13 residues. The CDR3 loop reads CASSRESAGELFF. CDR3 nucleotide sequence: TGTGCCAGCAGCCGGGAATCGGCCGGGGAGCTGTTTTTT. The whole variable domain, filled in from reference TRBV5-4 and TRBJ2-2, reads ETGVTQSPTHLIKTRGQQVTLRCSSQSGHNTVSWYQQALGQGPQFIFQYYREEENGRGNFPPRFSGLQFPNYSSELNVNALELDDSALYLCASSRESAGELFFGEGSRLTVL.

The chain employs TRBV19 and TRBJ2-2; tentative D call: TRBD2 (6 bases). Germline-derived CDR1 and CDR2 are LNHDA and SQIVND (reference sequence). V was trimmed by 3 bases and J by 0 bases, leaving 20 bases between them. The CDR3 has 19 residues. The CDR3 coding sequence is TGTGCCAGTAGTATTAGGGTCTCGATAGCGGCATCGAACACCGGGGAGCTGTTTTTT. It encodes CASSIRVSIAASNTGELFF.

The chain recombines TRBV2 with TRBJ1-2, with D maybe TRBD1 (5 bases). Germline V gives CDR1 SNHLY, CDR2 FYNNEI. V dropped 8 bases and J dropped 7 bases, with 17 bases sitting between them. CDR3 length: 13 residues. The CDR3 coding sequence is TGTGCCAGCCTCCCACCTACGGGGGTTGGCTACACCTTC. Translating gives CASLPPTGVGYTF.

The chain employs TRBV7-8 and TRBJ2-1; TRBD2 matches 16 bases. After removal of 2 bases from V and 10 bases from J, the junction contained 2 bases not matched to a gene. Germline V CDR1 and CDR2: SGHVS, FQNEAQ. CDR3 length: 15 residues. The DNA of the CDR3 is TGTGCCAGCAGCTTAAAGGGACTAGCGGGGGGGGAGCAGTTCTTC. Amino acid sequence: CASSLKGLAGGEQFF.

The J gene is TRBJ1-1, the V gene TRBV5-6; perhaps TRBD1 as D (5 bases). V gave up 1 base and J gave up 2 bases, with 12 bases separating them. The CDR3 is made up of 15 amino acids. Germline CDR1 is SGHDT and CDR2 is YYEEEE. The CDR3 DNA sequence: TGTGCCAGCAGCTTGTCGGGACTAGGTAACACTGAAGCTTTCTTT. Translated: CASSLSGLGNTEAFF.

The chain couples TRBV28 to TRBJ2-1; TRBD2 might be the D (5 bases). Trimming cost V 11 bases and J 10 bases, with 24 bases left between them. This CDR3 region has 14 residues. Germline V lookup: CDR1 MDHEN, CDR2 SYDVKM. In DNA form, the CDR3 reads TGTGCCGTTGAGTCAGTCGGGTCGGGCGGGGAGCAGTTCTTC. Translated, it gives CAVESVGSGGEQFF.

The gene calls are TRBV6-6 and TRBJ2-7; D unresolved. The germline CDR1 and CDR2 sequences are MNHNY and SVGAGI (reference sequence). This CDR3 spans 13 amino acids. The V end lost 6 bases, the J end lost 1 base, and 10 bases lay between the germline ends. The CDR3 coding sequence is TGTGCCAGCAGCCTCACCAGGTCCTACGAGCAGTACTTC. Protein product: CASSLTRSYEQYF.

The chain recombines TRBV10-3 with TRBJ2-7, with 8 bases fitting TRBD1. Trimming removed 6 bases from V and 3 bases from J; junction bases left unmatched: 7. Per the germline V gene, CDR1 is ENHRY and CDR2 is SYGVKD. The CDR3 spans 14 residues. In nucleotides, the CDR3 is TGTGCCATCAGAGGACAGGGAGTAGTCTACGAGCAGTACTTC. As protein: CAIRGQGVVYEQYF.

The chain carries TRBV19 and TRBJ1-2; 9 bases line up with TRBD1. This CDR3 contains 15 residues. With V trimmed by 4 bases and J by 6 bases, 9 bases remained unmatched. Germline CDR1 LNHDA, CDR2 SQIVND (reference sequence). CDR3 in amino acids: CASSTPAGTGNGYTF. Here the CDR3 DNA reads TGTGCCAGTAGTACCCCAGCCGGGACAGGGAATGGCTACACCTTC.